A selection of T cell receptor beta chains follows, all from one sample in a study of post-analysis software for immune sequencing data. TCRdb re-analysed the PCR reads in MiXCR, keeping a single row per CDR3 protein. This table has about 460,000 distinct CDR3 sequences, 45% appearing once. Sequencing was performed on blood. The source is a girl between 5 and 17 years old with multiple sclerosis. Each CDR3 is given with its conserved first and last residue. Each record gives: CDR3 protein, V gene, CDR3 length, clone size. Not every row has a clone size; where given, it reads once, few, many or a size class.

cdr3_aa: CASSQGYSGLDSNEQFF
v_call: TRBV18
cdr3_length: 17
clone_size: NA

cdr3_aa: CSASHGPKWRETQYF
v_call: TRBV20-1
cdr3_length: 15
clone_size: NA

cdr3_aa: CSARGQESMGRADTQYF
v_call: TRBV20-1
cdr3_length: 17
clone_size: NA

cdr3_aa: CASRIQGTGGGGNTEAFF
v_call: TRBV4-1
cdr3_length: 18
clone_size: few

cdr3_aa: CASSYRRHQPQHF
v_call: TRBV28
cdr3_length: 13
clone_size: few

cdr3_aa: CASSYSSAVGEQFF
v_call: TRBV6-5
cdr3_length: 14
clone_size: NA

cdr3_aa: CASSLATGWGAGSYNEQFF
v_call: TRBV7-9
cdr3_length: 19
clone_size: few

cdr3_aa: CASSFTAGTGYTF
v_call: TRBV12-3/TRBV12-4
cdr3_length: 13
clone_size: few

cdr3_aa: CASSLDSTGRWVDGYTF
v_call: TRBV11-2
cdr3_length: 17
clone_size: NA

cdr3_aa: CASSFLRQGGDEQFF
v_call: TRBV5-1
cdr3_length: 15
clone_size: few

cdr3_aa: CASTQNLAPLHF
v_call: TRBV12-3/TRBV12-4
cdr3_length: 12
clone_size: NA

cdr3_aa: CASSLRTSGGLGDTQYF
v_call: TRBV2
cdr3_length: 17
clone_size: NA

cdr3_aa: CASSLRPSGRFHNEQFF
v_call: TRBV7-2
cdr3_length: 17
clone_size: few

cdr3_aa: CASSLAGQKTYEQYF
v_call: TRBV5-1
cdr3_length: 15
clone_size: NA

cdr3_aa: CASSLDRASMNTEAFF
v_call: TRBV7-2
cdr3_length: 16
clone_size: NA

cdr3_aa: CASSPRTGLAYEQYF
v_call: TRBV12-3/TRBV12-4
cdr3_length: 15
clone_size: NA

cdr3_aa: CASSLGTGGTYGYTF
v_call: TRBV28
cdr3_length: 15
clone_size: once

cdr3_aa: CASSSSNTDTQYF
v_call: TRBV7-2
cdr3_length: 13
clone_size: NA

cdr3_aa: CASSESTSGFRTDTQYF
v_call: TRBV2
cdr3_length: 17
clone_size: NA

cdr3_aa: CASSLVASGVPHNEQFF
v_call: TRBV7-7
cdr3_length: 17
clone_size: few

cdr3_aa: CASNQWGSQETQYF
v_call: TRBV4-3
cdr3_length: 14
clone_size: NA

cdr3_aa: CASRPVSAEETQYF
v_call: TRBV12-3/TRBV12-4
cdr3_length: 14
clone_size: NA

cdr3_aa: CSARAGQGPYEQYF
v_call: TRBV20-1
cdr3_length: 14
clone_size: NA

cdr3_aa: CASSLGAREPYEQYF
v_call: TRBV7-6
cdr3_length: 15
clone_size: NA

cdr3_aa: CATTGDSDQPQHF
v_call: TRBV10-3
cdr3_length: 13
clone_size: few

cdr3_aa: CATRPTGRFQPQHF
v_call: TRBV24-1
cdr3_length: 14
clone_size: NA

cdr3_aa: CASSLQGDPAYGYTF
v_call: TRBV12-3/TRBV12-4
cdr3_length: 15
clone_size: NA

cdr3_aa: CASSAGYEQYF
v_call: TRBV9
cdr3_length: 11
clone_size: NA

cdr3_aa: CASSAEGQFTDTQYF
v_call: TRBV5-1
cdr3_length: 15
clone_size: NA

cdr3_aa: CSASDLFREAFF
v_call: TRBV20-1
cdr3_length: 12
clone_size: NA

cdr3_aa: CASSLYTTDTQYF
v_call: TRBV7-8
cdr3_length: 13
clone_size: NA

cdr3_aa: CASSSLGTFEAEQYF
v_call: TRBV28
cdr3_length: 15
clone_size: NA

cdr3_aa: CASSVATGLRETQYF
v_call: TRBV9
cdr3_length: 15
clone_size: few

cdr3_aa: CASSYQGAVDEQYF
v_call: TRBV28
cdr3_length: 14
clone_size: few

cdr3_aa: CASIRTGGVWETQYF
v_call: TRBV2
cdr3_length: 15
clone_size: few

cdr3_aa: CASSFVELAGNEQFF
v_call: TRBV7-9
cdr3_length: 15
clone_size: NA

cdr3_aa: CASSGTGAYDSYNEQFF
v_call: TRBV5-6
cdr3_length: 17
clone_size: NA

cdr3_aa: CASSLGGTAGVSHEQFF
v_call: TRBV7-2
cdr3_length: 17
clone_size: NA

cdr3_aa: CASSQVETNGYNEQFF
v_call: TRBV4-1
cdr3_length: 16
clone_size: NA

cdr3_aa: CASSLEASGQETQYF
v_call: TRBV5-1
cdr3_length: 15
clone_size: NA

cdr3_aa: CASSGGTSENETYEQYF
v_call: TRBV6-4
cdr3_length: 17
clone_size: NA

cdr3_aa: CASTGLNQETQYF
v_call: TRBV10-2
cdr3_length: 13
clone_size: few

cdr3_aa: CASSLAPSGMSYEQYF
v_call: TRBV5-1
cdr3_length: 16
clone_size: NA

cdr3_aa: CASSPGGLAGVPDTQYF
v_call: TRBV13
cdr3_length: 17
clone_size: few

cdr3_aa: CASSQGLSLSYNEQFF
v_call: TRBV14
cdr3_length: 16
clone_size: NA

cdr3_aa: CASSNVGAYGYTF
v_call: TRBV7-9
cdr3_length: 13
clone_size: NA

cdr3_aa: CASSLGGGRPPRKAYYEQYF
v_call: TRBV7-2
cdr3_length: 20
clone_size: NA

cdr3_aa: CSVETRDFPRNTEAFF
v_call: TRBV29-1
cdr3_length: 16
clone_size: NA

cdr3_aa: CASSLGGTATYEQYF
v_call: TRBV7-2
cdr3_length: 15
clone_size: NA

cdr3_aa: CASSHTPGQVSYEQYF
v_call: TRBV4-1
cdr3_length: 16
clone_size: few